The 32 T cell receptor beta chains below come from one sample, sequenced in a study of early T cells in non-severe SARS-CoV-2 infection. TCRdb itself ran the 5' RACE reads through MiXCR, one entry per CDR3 protein. The table records about 23,000 distinct CDR3 sequences, about 5.1% of them present only once. Sample: whole blood. The receptors were gathered from an adult who was a healthcare worker with PCR-confirmed SARS-CoV-2 infection or an uninfected control (not recorded which).

This clonotype was recorded at least ten times. V gene TRBV21-1 combines with J gene TRBJ2-3; TRBD1, the table's D call, lacks a check against the DNA. TRBV21-1 is assigned pseudogene status. The CDR3 covers 12 residues. CDR3 in DNA: TGTGCCAGCCCCCTTCTCACAGATACGCAGTATTTT. This sequence encodes CASPLLTDTQYF.

This clonotype showed up many times. J is TRBJ1-5 and V is TRBV7-2; D is ambiguous. CDR1 is SGHTA, CDR2 FQGNSA, per germline. V was clipped by 5 bases and J by 0 bases, with 5 bases between them. This CDR3 spans 13 amino acids. The DNA for the CDR3 is TGTGCCAGCAGCCCTTATAGCAATCAGCCCCAGCATTTT. This translates into CASSPYSNQPQHF.

This clonotype was seen repeatedly, ten times or more. The J gene is TRBJ2-1, the V gene TRBV6-6, with a possible D match to TRBD1 (6 bases). This CDR3 has 13 amino acids. Trimming shortened V by 7 bases and J by 3 bases, and 10 bases separated the two germline ends. CDR1 and CDR2 (germline): MNHNY, SVGAGI (reference sequence). The CDR3 spells CASKGTNYNEQFF. DNA for the CDR3: TGTGCCAGCAAGGGGACAAACTACAATGAGCAGTTCTTC.

There are many counts of this clonotype. The chain uses TRBV3-1 and TRBJ2-7, with 11 bases fitting TRBD2. CDR3 length: 15 amino acids. The V segment lost 4 bases and the J segment 6 bases; nucleotides outside the gene matches: 8. In germline, CDR1 is LGHDT, CDR2 YNNKEL (reference sequence). The CDR3 sequence is CASSPVAGGPSEQYF. The CDR3 DNA follows: TGTGCCAGCAGCCCGGTAGCGGGAGGGCCGTCCGAGCAGTACTTC.

For this clonotype: A much larger clone differs by one base, so this may be a read error. The chain recombines TRBV7-2 with TRBJ2-5, with 11 bases fitting TRBD1. The CDR3 consists of 16 residues. Germline CDR1 SGHTA, CDR2 FQGNSA. The CDR3 reads CASSLVGQGEAETKYF. In DNA, the CDR3 is TGTGCCAGCAGCTTAGTGGGACAGGGGGAGGCGGAGACCAAGTACTTC. Based on the CDR3 plus reference TRBV7-2 and TRBJ2-5, the full variable domain is GAGVSQSPSNKVTEKGKDVELRCDPISGHTALYWYRQSLGQGLEFLIYFQGNSAPDKSGLPSDRFSAERTGGSVSTLTIQRTQQEDSAVYLCASSLVGQGEAETKYFGPGTRLLVL.

A word on this clonotype: A much larger clone lies one base from this, so it may be a read error. The J gene is TRBJ2-5, the V gene TRBV11-2, with a possible D match to TRBD2 (5 bases). The V and J ends lost 6 bases and 5 bases respectively, with 16 bases between them. Germline loops: CDR1 SGHAT, CDR2 FQNNGV. This CDR3 region has 14 residues. The CDR3 DNA reads TGTGCCAGCAGACTAGGACCAAGTCGGGAGACCCAGTACTTC. Its translation is CASRLGPSRETQYF. Drawing the rest from reference TRBV11-2 and TRBJ2-5, the complete variable domain is EAGVAQSPRYKIIEKRQSVAFWCNPISGHATLYWYQQILGQGPKLLIQFQNNGVVDDSQLPKDRFSAERLKGVDSTLKIQPAKLEDSAVYLCASRLGPSRETQYFGPGTRLLVL.

This clonotype was seen many times. The chain uses TRBV9 and TRBJ2-3; D is perhaps TRBD1 (5 bases). V lost 0 bases, J lost 8 bases, and 10 bases lay in between. This CDR3 has 13 residues. Germline V gene data show CDR1 as SGDLS and CDR2 as YYNGEE. The CDR3 protein is CASSVATGGTQYF. The DNA of the CDR3 is TGTGCCAGCAGCGTAGCTACAGGCGGTACGCAGTATTTT.

The chain links TRBV7-2 to TRBJ2-3; maybe TRBD2 (5 bases). The CDR3 contains 16 residues. Germline assignment: CDR1 SGHTA and CDR2 FQGNSA. V lost 2 bases to trimming and J lost 1 base, with 13 bases between them. The CDR3 nucleotides are TGTGCCAGCAGCTTAAGCGGCGGCGGCCGCACAGATACGCAGTATTTT. This codes for CASSLSGGGRTDTQYF.

This chain connects TRBV5-6 to TRBJ2-1; D uncertain. Germline lookup yields CDR1 SGHDT and CDR2 YYEEEE. V lost 3 bases and J 2 bases, leaving 15 bases between the germline ends. The CDR3 sequence is 16 residues long. This CDR3 is CASSSRTSVPYNEQFF. The CDR3 nucleotides read TGTGCCAGCAGCTCGCGGACCTCAGTCCCCTACAATGAGCAGTTCTTC.

This rearrangement joins TRBV7-6 to TRBJ2-5; D call uncertain. The CDR3 extends over 12 amino acids. Per the germline V gene, CDR1 is SGHVS and CDR2 is FNYEAQ. The V end was cut by 8 bases, the J end by 2 bases, with 9 bases between. Here the CDR3 DNA reads TGTGCCAGCGGGTGGTCACAAGAGACCCAGTACTTC. Its protein is CASGWSQETQYF.

This clonotype was observed many times. V usage is TRBV9 and J usage is TRBJ1-1; no definite D call. Germline loops: CDR1 SGDLS, CDR2 YYNGEE. The CDR3 sequence is 13 residues long. Trimming pared 1 base from V and 5 bases from J, leaving 9 bases between. The CDR3 nucleotides read TGTGCCAGCAGCGTATATCCGGGGACTGAAGCTTTCTTT. It specifies CASSVYPGTEAFF.

The table lists this clonotype with a few counts. The rearrangement joins TRBV6-2 or TRBV6-3 to TRBJ1-5; no clear D. Per germline, CDR1 MNHEY and CDR2 SVGEGT. The CDR3 covers 15 residues. Trimming removed 2 bases at V and 3 bases at J, with 11 bases between. This CDR3 reads CASSYPPRFNQPQHF. CDR3 bases: TGTGCCAGCAGTTACCCGCCACGTTTCAATCAGCCCCAGCATTTT.

Concerning this clonotype: A junction end diverges from the germline sequence, so it may reflect a read error. This chain connects TRBV7-7 to TRBJ1-1; D ambiguous. Germline V CDR1 and CDR2: SSHAT, FNYEAQ (reference sequence). The CDR3 is made up of 13 amino acids. CDR3 DNA sequence: TGTGCTAGCAGCATCGGGCTGAACACTGAAGCTTTCTTT. Encoded protein: CASSIGLNTEAFF.

This clonotype was recorded at least ten times. This sequence joins TRBV21-1 and TRBJ2-1. TRBV21-1 is a pseudogene segment. This CDR3 contains 15 residues. CDR3 sequence (DNA): TGTGCCAGCAGCAAAGCGCAGAAGTACGACAATGAGCAGTTCTTC. This gives the protein CASSKAQKYDNEQFF.

In its sample, this clonotype was seen many times. The chain recombines TRBV11-2 with TRBJ2-1; no clear D. The CDR3 is 15 amino acids. Germline V gives CDR1 SGHAT, CDR2 FQNNGV. V was pared by 5 bases and J by 0 bases, with 11 bases between. The CDR3 loop reads CASSPRFGSYNEQFF. The CDR3 DNA reads as TGTGCCAGCAGCCCGCGATTTGGCTCCTACAATGAGCAGTTCTTC.

This clonotype was seen at least ten times. The J gene is TRBJ1-1, the V gene TRBV6-2 or TRBV6-3, with D possibly TRBD1 on 5 matching bases. The CDR3 covers 18 residues. CDR1 is MNHEY, CDR2 SVGEGT, per germline. V was trimmed by 0 bases and J by 0 bases, leaving 17 bases between them. CDR3 in DNA: TGTGCCAGCAGTTACTCGTACCAGGGACGGGGGATGAACACTGAAGCTTTCTTT. Translation: CASSYSYQGRGMNTEAFF.

This clonotype was seen many times. The gene calls are TRBV20-1 and TRBJ1-5; a weak D match, TRBD1 (6 bases). Germline V lookup: CDR1 DFQATT, CDR2 SNEGSKA (reference sequence). Trimming removed 7 bases from V and 2 bases from J, with 18 bases in between. The CDR3 spans 15 residues. CDR3 residues: CSGVTGRWGNQPQHF. In DNA form, the CDR3 reads TGCAGTGGGGTTACAGGGCGGTGGGGCAATCAGCCCCAGCATTTT.

V and J are TRBV27 and TRBJ2-5, with D hard to call. Per the germline V gene, CDR1 is MNHEY and CDR2 is SMNVEV (reference sequence). Between the trimmed V and J ends, which lost 3 bases and 4 bases, there was a span of 9 bases. The CDR3 totals 13 residues. The CDR3 coding sequence is TGTGCCAGCAGTTTGCGGTCGGGAGAGACCCAGTACTTC. This gives the protein CASSLRSGETQYF.

The chain couples TRBV20-1 to TRBJ2-3; maybe TRBD2 (5 bases). The V end was cut by 3 bases, the J end by 8 bases, with 12 bases between. Germline CDR1 and CDR2: DFQATT and SNEGSKA (reference sequence). CDR3 length equals 12 residues. The CDR3 DNA follows: TGCAGTGCTAGTTCCAGCGGTGGTACGCAGTATTTT. Translating gives CSASSSGGTQYF.

The chain carries TRBV11-2 and TRBJ2-1, with 10 bases lining up with TRBD1. This CDR3 contains 16 residues. CDR1 and CDR2 (germline): SGHAT, FQNNGV. Trimming took 5 bases from V and 4 from J; bases not matched to a gene: 8. This CDR3 is CASSGGTGDNYNEQFF. The CDR3 bases are TGTGCCAGCAGCGGCGGGACAGGGGACAATTACAATGAGCAGTTCTTC.

This chain uses TRBV29-1 with TRBJ2-2, with 7 bases identical to TRBD1. Germline-derived CDR1 and CDR2 are SQVTM and ANQGSEA. Trimming cost V 6 bases and J 2 bases; bases outside gene matches: 9. This CDR3 has 15 amino acids. CDR3 residues: CSVVTGAINTGELFF. Here the CDR3 DNA reads TGCAGCGTAGTTACAGGGGCCATTAACACCGGGGAGCTGTTTTTT.

This clonotype was seen more than once but under ten times. V and J are TRBV12-3 or TRBV12-4 and TRBJ2-6, with D perhaps given as TRBD1 or TRBD2 (5 bases each). V lost 1 base to trimming and J lost 0 bases, with 7 bases between them. The CDR3 has 16 amino acids. CDR3 DNA sequence: TGTGCCAGCAGTTTAGGGGGGAACTCTGGGGCCAACGTCCTGACTTTC. Translation: CASSLGGNSGANVLTF.

The chain combines TRBV6-1 with TRBJ1-2; weak D call: TRBD1 (5 bases). Germline assignment: CDR1 MNHNS and CDR2 SASEGT. This CDR3 spans 14 amino acids. Trimming pared 2 bases from V and 2 bases from J, leaving 9 bases between. CDR3 nucleotide sequence: TGTGCCAGCAGTGAAATACAGGACAACTATGGCTACACCTTC. Translation: CASSEIQDNYGYTF.

Ten or more counts support this clonotype. V and J are TRBV6-5 and TRBJ2-7, with a weak D call TRBD2 (5 bases). V was clipped by 0 bases and J by 1 base, with 25 bases between them. The CDR3 sequence is 20 residues long. Germline V gene data show CDR1 as MNHEY and CDR2 as SVGAGI. The CDR3 nucleotides read TGTGCCAGCAGTTACTCGAGTGGAGGACCATCTTCCGGGAATTCCTACGAGCAGTACTTC. The encoded protein is CASSYSSGGPSSGNSYEQYF.

This clonotype was counted many times. This sequence joins TRBV9 and TRBJ1-1; 7 bases are shared with TRBD1. The CDR3 length is 13 residues. Trimming at V came to 5 bases and at J to 1 base, leaving 2 bases not matched to a gene. CDR1 SGDLS and CDR2 YYNGEE come from the germline V gene. Here the CDR3 DNA reads TGTGCCAGCAGTCCAGGGGGGAACACTGAAGCTTTCTTT. Its translation is CASSPGGNTEAFF.

This clonotype was seen many times. This chain joins TRBV12-3 or TRBV12-4 and TRBJ1-2; D perhaps matches TRBD1 (5 bases). V was clipped by 3 bases and J by 4 bases, with 12 bases between them. This CDR3 is built from 14 residues. The CDR3 nucleotides read TGTGCCAGCAGTTTCGACAGAAAGGGCTATGGCTACACCTTC. Its translation is CASSFDRKGYGYTF.

In its sample, this clonotype was seen many times. The V and J genes are TRBV7-9 and TRBJ1-1, with a tentative D call TRBD1 (6 bases). Germline V gives CDR1 SEHNR, CDR2 FQNEAQ (reference sequence). The V and J ends lost 4 bases and 9 bases respectively, with 12 bases between them. The CDR3 runs 12 residues. The CDR3 region is CASSSTGIQAFF. The DNA for the CDR3 is TGTGCCAGCAGCTCTACAGGGATTCAAGCTTTCTTT.

This clonotype was counted many times. The V call is TRBV6-5, the J call TRBJ2-1, with 8 bases identical to TRBD2. V was pared by 6 bases and J by 5 bases, with 9 bases of the junction left unmatched. There are 15 residues in the CDR3. CDR1 is MNHEY and CDR2 is SVGAGI in the germline V gene. The CDR3 loop reads CASRGGGSGNNEQFF. The CDR3 region has the DNA TGTGCCAGCAGAGGGGGAGGTAGCGGGAACAATGAGCAGTTCTTC.

The table lists this clonotype with many counts. The rearrangement uses TRBV4-3 and TRBJ2-1; D might be TRBD2 (5 bases). The CDR3 sequence is 15 residues long. The V and J ends lost 1 base and 4 bases respectively, with 11 bases between them. In germline, CDR1 is LGHNA, CDR2 YSLEER. The CDR3 here is CASSQASLGYNEQFF. DNA for the CDR3: TGCGCCAGCAGCCAAGCCTCACTAGGGTACAATGAGCAGTTCTTC.

This clonotype was counted at least ten times. The chain has TRBV15 and TRBJ2-5, with D perhaps matching TRBD1 (6 bases). Germline V gene sequence: CDR1 LNHNV, CDR2 YYDKDF (reference sequence). Trimming removed 5 bases at V and 2 bases at J, with 15 bases between. The CDR3 spans 15 residues. This CDR3 reads CATSGTGSPQETQYF. The DNA for the CDR3 is TGTGCCACCAGCGGAACAGGGAGCCCGCAAGAGACCCAGTACTTC.

In its sample, this clonotype was seen many times. J is TRBJ1-2 and V is TRBV6-5, with 7 bases that match TRBD1. The trim removed 2 bases at V and 13 bases at J, leaving 10 bases unmatched. The CDR3 spans 13 residues. The germline V gene encodes CDR1 MNHEY and CDR2 SVGAGI. CDR3 bases: TGTGCCAGCAGTTACGGCAACAGGGGCCCCCTCACCTTC. It translates to CASSYGNRGPLTF.

This clonotype occurred many times. The chain couples TRBV27 to TRBJ2-1; D may be TRBD2 (6 bases). Trimming stripped 2 bases from V and 8 bases from J, with 16 bases between. The CDR3 runs to 15 residues. CDR1 is MNHEY, CDR2 SMNVEV, per germline (reference sequence). The CDR3 bases are TGTGCCAGCAGTTTACGAGCGGGCCGGGATGATGAGCAGTTCTTC. This translates into CASSLRAGRDDEQFF.